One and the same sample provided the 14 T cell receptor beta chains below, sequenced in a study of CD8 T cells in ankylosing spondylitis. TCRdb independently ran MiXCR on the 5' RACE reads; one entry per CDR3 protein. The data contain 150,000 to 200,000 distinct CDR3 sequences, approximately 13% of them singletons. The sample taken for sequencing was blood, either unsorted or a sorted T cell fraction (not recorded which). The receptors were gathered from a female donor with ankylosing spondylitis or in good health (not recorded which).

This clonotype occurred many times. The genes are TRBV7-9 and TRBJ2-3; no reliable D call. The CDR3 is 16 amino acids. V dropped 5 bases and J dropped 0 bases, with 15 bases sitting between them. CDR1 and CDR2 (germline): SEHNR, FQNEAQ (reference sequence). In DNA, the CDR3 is TGTGCCAGCAGCCCTTTGCCGGACCAAAGCACAGATACGCAGTATTTT. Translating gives CASSPLPDQSTDTQYF.

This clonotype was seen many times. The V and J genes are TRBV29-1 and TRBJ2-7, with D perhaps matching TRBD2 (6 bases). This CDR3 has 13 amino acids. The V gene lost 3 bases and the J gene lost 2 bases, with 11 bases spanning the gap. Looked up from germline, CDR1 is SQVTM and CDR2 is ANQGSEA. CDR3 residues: CSVELALTYEQYF. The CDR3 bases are TGCAGCGTTGAGCTAGCGTTGACCTACGAGCAGTACTTC.

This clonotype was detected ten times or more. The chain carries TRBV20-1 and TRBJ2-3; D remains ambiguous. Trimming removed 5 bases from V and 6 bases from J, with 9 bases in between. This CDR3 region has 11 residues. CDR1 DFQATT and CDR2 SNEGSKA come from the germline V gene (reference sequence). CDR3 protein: CSAGRWDTQYF. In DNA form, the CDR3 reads TGCAGTGCTGGCCGGTGGGATACGCAGTATTTT.

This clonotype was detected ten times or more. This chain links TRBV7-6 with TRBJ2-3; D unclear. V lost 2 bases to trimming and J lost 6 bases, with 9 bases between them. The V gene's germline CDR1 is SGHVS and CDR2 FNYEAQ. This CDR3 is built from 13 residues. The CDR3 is CASSLWPQDTQYF. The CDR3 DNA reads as TGTGCCAGCAGCTTATGGCCCCAGGATACGCAGTATTTT. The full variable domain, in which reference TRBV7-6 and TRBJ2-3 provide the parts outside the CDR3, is GAGVSQSPRYKVTKRGQDVALRCDPISGHVSLYWYRQALGQGPEFLTYFNYEAQQDKSGLPNDRFSAERPEGSISTLTIQRTEQRDSAMYRCASSLWPQDTQYFGPGTRLTVL.

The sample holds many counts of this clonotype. CDR3 in amino acids: CRPGTGQMNTEAFF. CDR3 bases: TGCAGACCCGGGACAGGCCAAATGAACACTGAAGCTTTCTTT. V gene TRBV20-1 combines with J gene TRBJ1-1; TRBD1 agrees at 8 bases. Germline loops: CDR1 DFQATT, CDR2 SNEGSKA (reference sequence). CDR3 size: 14 residues.

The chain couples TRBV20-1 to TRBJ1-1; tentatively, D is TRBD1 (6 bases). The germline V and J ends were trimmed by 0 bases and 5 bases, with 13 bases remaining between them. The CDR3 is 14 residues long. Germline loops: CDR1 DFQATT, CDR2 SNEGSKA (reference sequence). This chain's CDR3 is CSARDQDRFTEAFF. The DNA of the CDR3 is TGCAGTGCTAGAGACCAAGACAGGTTTACTGAAGCTTTCTTT.

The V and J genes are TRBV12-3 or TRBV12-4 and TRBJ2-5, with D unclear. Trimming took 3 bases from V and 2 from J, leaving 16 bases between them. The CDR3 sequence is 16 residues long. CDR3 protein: CASSFGVHSLQETQYF. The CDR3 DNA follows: TGTGCCAGCAGTTTCGGAGTCCATTCGTTACAAGAGACCCAGTACTTC.

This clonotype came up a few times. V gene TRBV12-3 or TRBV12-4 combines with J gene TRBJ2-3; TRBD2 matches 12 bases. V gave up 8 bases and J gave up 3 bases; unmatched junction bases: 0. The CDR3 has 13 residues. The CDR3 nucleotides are TGTGCCAGCGGGACTAGCGGGACAGATACGCAGTATTTT. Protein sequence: CASGTSGTDTQYF.

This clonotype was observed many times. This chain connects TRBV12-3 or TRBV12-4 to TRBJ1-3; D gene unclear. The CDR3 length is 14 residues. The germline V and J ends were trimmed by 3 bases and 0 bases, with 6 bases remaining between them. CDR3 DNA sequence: TGTGCCAGCAGTTTCGGCATCTCTGGAAACACCATATATTTT. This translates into CASSFGISGNTIYF.

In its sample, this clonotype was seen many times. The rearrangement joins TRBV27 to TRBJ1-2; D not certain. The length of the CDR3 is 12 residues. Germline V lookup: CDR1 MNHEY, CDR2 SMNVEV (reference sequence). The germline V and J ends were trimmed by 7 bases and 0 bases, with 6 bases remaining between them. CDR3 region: CASKDANYGYTF. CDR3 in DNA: TGTGCCAGCAAGGACGCTAACTATGGCTACACCTTC.

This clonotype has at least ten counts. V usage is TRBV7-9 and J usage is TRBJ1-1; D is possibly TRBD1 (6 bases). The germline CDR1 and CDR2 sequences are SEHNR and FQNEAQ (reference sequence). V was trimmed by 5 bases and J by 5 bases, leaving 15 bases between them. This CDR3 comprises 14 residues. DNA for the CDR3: TGTGCCAGCAGCGACACAGGGTTTAAGACTGAAGCTTTCTTT. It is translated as CASSDTGFKTEAFF.

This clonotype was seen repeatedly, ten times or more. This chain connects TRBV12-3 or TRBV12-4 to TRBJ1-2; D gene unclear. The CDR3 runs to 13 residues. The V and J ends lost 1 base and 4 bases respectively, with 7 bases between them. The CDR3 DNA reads TGTGCCAGCAGTTTAGGACGGTTCTATGGCTACACCTTC. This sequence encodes CASSLGRFYGYTF.

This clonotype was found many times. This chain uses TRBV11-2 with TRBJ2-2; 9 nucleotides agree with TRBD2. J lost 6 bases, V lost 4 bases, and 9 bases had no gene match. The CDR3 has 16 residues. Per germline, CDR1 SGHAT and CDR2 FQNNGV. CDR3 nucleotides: TGTGCCAGCAGCTACCGAGCGGGAGGAAACGCCGGGGAGCTGTTTTTT. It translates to CASSYRAGGNAGELFF.

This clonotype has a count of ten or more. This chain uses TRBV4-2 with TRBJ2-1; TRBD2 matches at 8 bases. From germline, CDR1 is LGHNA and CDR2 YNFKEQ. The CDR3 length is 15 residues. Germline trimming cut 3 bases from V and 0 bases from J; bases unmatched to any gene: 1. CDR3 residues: CASSHGLASYNEQFF. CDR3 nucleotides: TGTGCCAGCAGCCACGGACTAGCCTCCTACAATGAGCAGTTCTTC.